These T cell receptor beta chains were read from a single sample in a study of pediatric ulcerative colitis. Here immunoSEQ multiplex PCR was the method, and the copy in TCRdb shows in-frame clones only, minus some. Of fewer than 20,000 clones listed, around 74% were seen once; the top ten hold around 7%. The specimen was gut tissue. The source is a boy aged 5-17 years with moderate ulcerative colitis. Each CDR3 is given with its conserved first and last residue. Each record gives: D gene, J gene, V gene, clone size, CDR3 protein, CDR3 DNA. The D gene is left open where the match is weak. Only some rows state a clone size, as once, few, many or a class for expanded clones.

D gene: TRBD1
J gene: TRBJ2-1
V gene: TRBV11-1
clone size: NA
CDR3 protein: CASSRDRTGFNEQFF
CDR3 DNA: TGTGCCAGCAGCCGGGACCGGACAGGGTTCAATGAGCAGTTCTTC

D gene: NA
J gene: TRBJ2-7
V gene: TRBV7-9
clone size: NA
CDR3 protein: CASSLVTRAEQYF
CDR3 DNA: TGTGCCAGCAGCTTAGTGACTAGAGCCGAGCAGTACTTC

D gene: NA
J gene: TRBJ2-2
V gene: TRBV6-6
clone size: NA
CDR3 protein: CASSYQTVNTGELFF
CDR3 DNA: TGTGCCAGCAGTTACCAGACAGTGAACACCGGGGAGCTGTTTTTT

D gene: TRBD1
J gene: TRBJ1-6
V gene: TRBV5-1
clone size: once
CDR3 protein: CASSPRDRYNSPLHF
CDR3 DNA: TGCGCCAGCAGCCCCCGGGACAGGTATAATTCACCCCTCCACTTT

D gene: NA
J gene: TRBJ2-7
V gene: TRBV6-1
clone size: NA
CDR3 protein: CASRGTPRSSYEQYF
CDR3 DNA: TGTGCCAGCAGGGGGACACCCAGGAGCTCCTACGAGCAGTACTTC

D gene: TRBD1
J gene: TRBJ1-1
V gene: TRBV6-6
clone size: NA
CDR3 protein: CASKSGTGANTEAFF
CDR3 DNA: TGTGCCAGCAAATCCGGGACAGGGGCAAACACTGAAGCTTTCTTT

D gene: TRBD1
J gene: TRBJ1-5
V gene: TRBV7-2
clone size: NA
CDR3 protein: CASSWDSQHQPQHF
CDR3 DNA: TGTGCCAGCAGCTGGGACAGCCAACATCAGCCCCAGCATTTT

D gene: TRBD1
J gene: TRBJ1-2
V gene: TRBV6-6
clone size: once
CDR3 protein: CASSDPTGSNYGYTF
CDR3 DNA: TGTGCCAGCAGTGACCCGACAGGGAGTAACTATGGCTACACCTTC

D gene: NA
J gene: TRBJ2-2
V gene: TRBV11-2
clone size: NA
CDR3 protein: CASSLGAIRGTNAGELFF
CDR3 DNA: TGTGCCAGCAGCTTAGGCGCCATCCGGGGTACGAACGCCGGGGAGCTGTTTTTT

D gene: NA
J gene: TRBJ1-1
V gene: TRBV9
clone size: NA
CDR3 protein: CASSADVRNTEAFF
CDR3 DNA: TGTGCCAGCAGCGCGGACGTTCGGAACACTGAAGCTTTCTTT

D gene: TRBD1
J gene: TRBJ1-5
V gene: TRBV27
clone size: few
CDR3 protein: CASSPDRLNQPQHF
CDR3 DNA: TGTGCCAGCAGCCCGGACAGGCTTAATCAGCCCCAGCATTTT

D gene: TRBD1
J gene: TRBJ2-2
V gene: TRBV19
clone size: NA
CDR3 protein: CASSIPGQGKTGELFF
CDR3 DNA: TGTGCCAGTAGTATCCCGGGACAGGGAAAAACCGGGGAGCTGTTTTTT

D gene: NA
J gene: TRBJ2-1
V gene: TRBV4-1
clone size: NA
CDR3 protein: CASSQDGMGTYNEQFF
CDR3 DNA: TGCGCCAGCAGCCAAGATGGGATGGGGACCTACAATGAGCAGTTCTTC

D gene: NA
J gene: TRBJ2-1
V gene: TRBV5-4
clone size: NA
CDR3 protein: CASRSDSYNEQFF
CDR3 DNA: TGTGCCAGCAGATCGGACAGTTACAATGAGCAGTTCTTC